Listed below are T cell receptor beta chains from one sample, sequenced in a study of blood T cell repertoires in COVID-19. Assay used: immunoSEQ multiplex PCR; TCRdb lists only in-frame clones, some missing. The sample lists around 270,000 clones; about 89% were seen once. Material for sequencing was peripheral blood. These receptors originate from a man aged 40-49 years with acute or convalescent COVID-19. Both conserved end residues are part of each CDR3. The order of the fields is CDR3 DNA, CDR3 protein, J gene, clone size, D gene, V gene. D genes are given only for firm matches. Some rows mark clone size as missing; the rest say once, few, many or name a class of expanded clone.

CDR3nt: TGTGCCACCAGTGGGGGACTGGGGGGGATGCGGGAAAAACTGTTTTTT
CDR3aa: CATSGGLGGMREKLFF
j_gene: TRBJ1-4
abundance: .
d_gene: .
v_gene: TRBV24-1

CDR3nt: TGTGCCAGCAGACAGGGAGTGAGTGAAAAACTGTTTTTT
CDR3aa: CASRQGVSEKLFF
j_gene: TRBJ1-4
abundance: once
d_gene: .
v_gene: TRBV6-5

CDR3nt: TGTGCCAGCAGTGGGATAGCGGGGGGGGACAATGAGCAGTTCTTC
CDR3aa: CASSGIAGGDNEQFF
j_gene: TRBJ2-1
abundance: .
d_gene: TRBD2
v_gene: TRBV6-2/TRBV6-3

CDR3nt: TGTGCCAGCAGCCAAGATCTCGGGGGTAATCAGCCCCAGCATTTT
CDR3aa: CASSQDLGGNQPQHF
j_gene: TRBJ1-5
abundance: .
d_gene: .
v_gene: TRBV4-2

CDR3nt: TGCGCCAGCAGCTTGGCACCGGGGAGCACTGAAGCTTTCTTT
CDR3aa: CASSLAPGSTEAFF
j_gene: TRBJ1-1
abundance: .
d_gene: .
v_gene: TRBV5-1

CDR3nt: TGCAGCGTTGGGACAGGGGCAGAAAACACCATATATTTT
CDR3aa: CSVGTGAENTIYF
j_gene: TRBJ1-3
abundance: .
d_gene: TRBD1
v_gene: TRBV29-1

CDR3nt: TGTGCCAGCAGCTGGGGGGTGAACACTGAAGCTTTCTTT
CDR3aa: CASSWGVNTEAFF
j_gene: TRBJ1-1
abundance: .
d_gene: .
v_gene: TRBV5-5

CDR3nt: TGTGCTAGTGGTTTGGAGCTCAACACTGAAGCTTTCTTT
CDR3aa: CASGLELNTEAFF
j_gene: TRBJ1-1
abundance: once
d_gene: .
v_gene: TRBV12-5

CDR3nt: TGTGCCAGCACCCTGGGACAGAACTATGGCTACACCTTC
CDR3aa: CASTLGQNYGYTF
j_gene: TRBJ1-2
abundance: .
d_gene: TRBD1
v_gene: TRBV2

CDR3nt: TGTGCCAGCACAATAGGCGGCAGTCTGTCTCCCCAGCATTTT
CDR3aa: CASTIGGSLSPQHF
j_gene: TRBJ1-5
abundance: .
d_gene: .
v_gene: TRBV2

CDR3nt: TGTGCCAGCAGCTTAGGGACAGCCTCCTACGAGCAGTACTTC
CDR3aa: CASSLGTASYEQYF
j_gene: TRBJ2-7
abundance: .
d_gene: .
v_gene: TRBV7-8

CDR3nt: TGTGCCAGCAGTACTAAGACCCTGAGCTCCTACAATGAGCAGTTCTTC
CDR3aa: CASSTKTLSSYNEQFF
j_gene: TRBJ2-1
abundance: .
d_gene: .
v_gene: TRBV28

CDR3nt: TGTGCCAGCAGTTTGAGGACAGGGATCGGCTACACCTTC
CDR3aa: CASSLRTGIGYTF
j_gene: TRBJ1-2
abundance: .
d_gene: TRBD1
v_gene: TRBV12-3/TRBV12-4

CDR3nt: TGTGCCAGTGGAGGGGTAAGGGCTAGCGGCTACAATGAGCAGTTCTTC
CDR3aa: CASGGVRASGYNEQFF
j_gene: TRBJ2-1
abundance: .
d_gene: TRBD2
v_gene: TRBV9

CDR3nt: TGTGCCAGCAGCCCCTTAGGACAGGGGGGCTACACCTTC
CDR3aa: CASSPLGQGGYTF
j_gene: TRBJ1-2
abundance: .
d_gene: TRBD1
v_gene: TRBV3-1/TRBV3-2

CDR3nt: TGCGCCAGCAGCCAAGTCCCGGACTATGGCTACACCTTC
CDR3aa: CASSQVPDYGYTF
j_gene: TRBJ1-2
abundance: .
d_gene: .
v_gene: TRBV4-1

CDR3nt: TGCAGCGTAACCCATACAGGGGGGCGAGAGACCCAGTACTTC
CDR3aa: CSVTHTGGRETQYF
j_gene: TRBJ2-5
abundance: .
d_gene: TRBD1
v_gene: TRBV29-1

CDR3nt: TGTGCCAGCAGTGACCGGGACAAGACCTATGGCTACACCTTC
CDR3aa: CASSDRDKTYGYTF
j_gene: TRBJ1-2
abundance: .
d_gene: .
v_gene: TRBV6-4

CDR3nt: TGTGCCAGCAGCTTAGGACTAGCGGGGGTCACAGATACGCAGTATTTT
CDR3aa: CASSLGLAGVTDTQYF
j_gene: TRBJ2-3
abundance: .
d_gene: TRBD2
v_gene: TRBV7-2

CDR3nt: TGTGCCAGCAGTAATAACGGACGCCAGGGTTTCTTT
CDR3aa: CASSNNGRQGFF
j_gene: TRBJ1-1
abundance: .
d_gene: .
v_gene: TRBV27

CDR3nt: TGTGCCAGCAGCCCTGGGGATCGGCAAGGAGGGCAGTACTTC
CDR3aa: CASSPGDRQGGQYF
j_gene: TRBJ2-7
abundance: .
d_gene: .
v_gene: TRBV7-9

CDR3nt: TGTGCCAGCAGGCTCTCCGGGGGACCCTACGAGCAGTACTTC
CDR3aa: CASRLSGGPYEQYF
j_gene: TRBJ2-7
abundance: .
d_gene: .
v_gene: TRBV5-4

CDR3nt: TGTGCCACCAGCGAGGGGGCTTATGGCTACACCTTC
CDR3aa: CATSEGAYGYTF
j_gene: TRBJ1-2
abundance: .
d_gene: TRBD1
v_gene: TRBV24-1

CDR3nt: TGTGCCAGCAGCTCGACAGGCTACGAGCAGTACTTC
CDR3aa: CASSSTGYEQYF
j_gene: TRBJ2-7
abundance: .
d_gene: .
v_gene: TRBV7-9

CDR3nt: TGTGCCAGCAACGGACAGGGGGCGTCGGGCTACACCTTC
CDR3aa: CASNGQGASGYTF
j_gene: TRBJ1-2
abundance: .
d_gene: TRBD1
v_gene: TRBV6-5

CDR3nt: TGTGCCAGCAGCTCCTTTGGGCTAGCGGGAAGTGAGCAGTTCTTC
CDR3aa: CASSSFGLAGSEQFF
j_gene: TRBJ2-1
abundance: .
d_gene: TRBD2
v_gene: TRBV7-9

CDR3nt: TGTGCCACCAGCAGAGGGGGGCAGGGGCCTGGGGCCAACGTCCTGACTTTC
CDR3aa: CATSRGGQGPGANVLTF
j_gene: TRBJ2-6
abundance: .
d_gene: .
v_gene: TRBV15

CDR3nt: TGTGCTAGTGGTTTGCCTACGACGAAGGGGAACGAGCAGTACTTC
CDR3aa: CASGLPTTKGNEQYF
j_gene: TRBJ2-7
abundance: .
d_gene: .
v_gene: TRBV12-5

CDR3nt: TGTGCCAGCAGTTCCTTACCGGGACAGTACAATGAGCAGTTCTTC
CDR3aa: CASSSLPGQYNEQFF
j_gene: TRBJ2-1
abundance: .
d_gene: TRBD1
v_gene: TRBV27

CDR3nt: TGTGCCGGTGCTCCTGAGAGCTCCTATAATTCACCCCTCCACTTT
CDR3aa: CAGAPESSYNSPLHF
j_gene: TRBJ1-6
abundance: once
d_gene: .
v_gene: TRBV2

CDR3nt: TGTGCCAGCAGCCGGGGACAAGAGAACACTGAAGCTTTCTTT
CDR3aa: CASSRGQENTEAFF
j_gene: TRBJ1-1
abundance: .
d_gene: .
v_gene: TRBV4-2

CDR3nt: TGTGCCAGCAGCAATCACCAGGGAAGGGGCTATGGCTACACCTTC
CDR3aa: CASSNHQGRGYGYTF
j_gene: TRBJ1-2
abundance: .
d_gene: .
v_gene: TRBV11-2

CDR3nt: TGTGCCAGCGCGGGGAGGAACTATGGCTACACCTTC
CDR3aa: CASAGRNYGYTF
j_gene: TRBJ1-2
abundance: .
d_gene: .
v_gene: TRBV4-2

CDR3nt: TGTGCCAGCACTCACAGGGCCGGGAACAATGAGCAGTTCTTC
CDR3aa: CASTHRAGNNEQFF
j_gene: TRBJ2-1
abundance: .
d_gene: .
v_gene: TRBV27

CDR3nt: TGTGCCAGCAGCTTAGGGCAGGGGAACATGAACACTGAAGCTTTCTTT
CDR3aa: CASSLGQGNMNTEAFF
j_gene: TRBJ1-1
abundance: .
d_gene: .
v_gene: TRBV11-1

CDR3nt: TGTGCCAGCAGCCGGACAGGGAAGGAATCACCCCTCCACTTT
CDR3aa: CASSRTGKESPLHF
j_gene: TRBJ1-6
abundance: .
d_gene: TRBD1
v_gene: TRBV3-1/TRBV3-2

CDR3nt: TGTGCCAGCAGTGGGGCAGGACCCGTCCTGACTTTC
CDR3aa: CASSGAGPVLTF
j_gene: TRBJ2-6
abundance: .
d_gene: .
v_gene: TRBV12-3/TRBV12-4

CDR3nt: TGTGCCAGCAGCCAAGATAAGGAGGAAACAGGGACTAACTATGGCTACACCTTC
CDR3aa: CASSQDKEETGTNYGYTF
j_gene: TRBJ1-2
abundance: .
d_gene: .
v_gene: TRBV14

CDR3nt: TGTGCCAGCAGCCCTGAGGGACTAGACGGCCGCTACGAGCAGTACTTC
CDR3aa: CASSPEGLDGRYEQYF
j_gene: TRBJ2-7
abundance: .
d_gene: TRBD2
v_gene: TRBV5-5

CDR3nt: TGTGCCAGCTCACCAACTCAGGGATCTCCCCTGGAAGGCTACACCTTC
CDR3aa: CASSPTQGSPLEGYTF
j_gene: TRBJ1-2
abundance: few
d_gene: .
v_gene: TRBV18

CDR3nt: TGTGCCAGCAGCCTTCGTTACGAGCAGTACTTC
CDR3aa: CASSLRYEQYF
j_gene: TRBJ2-7
abundance: .
d_gene: .
v_gene: TRBV6-6

CDR3nt: TGTGCCACCAGTGGGCACACTACCTACGAGCAGTACTTC
CDR3aa: CATSGHTTYEQYF
j_gene: TRBJ2-7
abundance: once
d_gene: .
v_gene: TRBV24-1

CDR3nt: TGTGCCTGGAGTGTTGGTGGCCCCGGGGAGCTGTTTTTT
CDR3aa: CAWSVGGPGELFF
j_gene: TRBJ2-2
abundance: .
d_gene: .
v_gene: TRBV30